This T cell receptor (beta chain) came from a study of T cell changes during pregnancy in multiple sclerosis (dated by TCRdb to about 2019). Context from the whole study: The study looked at changes in the T cell repertoire across pregnancy in women with multiple sclerosis.

Trimmed from V: 1 base; trimmed from J: 2 bases; junction bases lacking a gene match: 3. The cysteine opens and the phenylalanine closes a CDR3 of 15 amino acids. The CDR3 DNA has 45 bases and is translated from base 1. Per the germline V gene, MNHNS is the CDR1 and SASEGT is the CDR2. In the case of this clone: Its antigen is still unknown. There are no base qualities to consult, and no much larger clone falls within one base.

The library relied on the immunoSEQ multiplex PCR assay. The immuneACCESS repertoire file appears here via TCRdb, limited to in-frame rearrangements. These files lack a portion of the clones; in checked studies, under half of the deficit traces to unresolved V genes, and the cause of the others is not known. This sample comprises tens of thousands of clones, around 90% of them detected only once. 5% to 6% of the sample rests with the top ten. The rearrangement combines TRBV6-1 with TRBJ1-2, with 8 junctional bases fitting TRBD1. The input for sequencing was peripheral blood, taken in the third trimester of pregnancy. This TCR derives from a female donor in good health, enrolled as a control in a pregnancy study. The bases read TGTGCCAGCAGTGAAGGCAGGGGGCAGAACTATGGCTACACCTTC. Its translation reads: CASSEGRGQNYGYTF.